Presented here are 16 T cell receptor beta chains from one specimen sequenced in a study of T cell responses to AZD1222 COVID-19 vaccine. Clones were read by immunoSEQ multiplex PCR, and TCRdb kept only the in-frame ones, dropping some. The sample contains around 140,000 clones, approximately 87% of which appear only once. The sample consisted of peripheral blood, taken 28 days after the second AZD1222 dose. All receptors derive from an adult who received the AZD1222 COVID-19 vaccine.

The chain carries TRBV2 and TRBJ1-2, with no clear D. The germline V gene encodes CDR1 SNHLY and CDR2 FYNNEI. The CDR3 is made up of 14 amino acids. With 2 bases removed from V and 7 bases from J, the gap between germline ends came to 14 bases. This chain's CDR3 is CASSEFVGLGGYTF. CDR3 DNA sequence: TGTGCCAGCAGTGAATTTGTGGGGTTGGGTGGCTACACCTTC.

V usage is TRBV10-3 and J usage is TRBJ2-1; TRBD2 matches 13 bases. The V gene end was trimmed by 5 bases and the J gene end by 0 bases; junction bases not matched to a gene: 4. CDR3 size: 17 residues. CDR1 is ENHRY and CDR2 is SYGVKD in the germline V gene. CDR3 DNA sequence: TGTGCCATCAGTTATACTAGCGGGGGGGCCTCCTACAATGAGCAGTTCTTC. This sequence encodes CAISYTSGGASYNEQFF.

The rearrangement links TRBV7-6 to TRBJ1-4; 8 bases match TRBD1. Germline loops: CDR1 SGHVS, CDR2 FNYEAQ. CDR3 length: 14 residues. V lost 5 bases, J lost 7 bases, and 6 bases stayed unmatched. The CDR3 loop is CASSPGGGGEKLFF. The CDR3 DNA follows: TGTGCCAGCAGCCCAGGGGGCGGAGGTGAAAAACTGTTTTTT.

The chain joins TRBV11-2 to TRBJ2-1; D gene uncertain. Deletions cut 1 base from V and 5 bases from J, with 9 bases between. Germline V CDR1 and CDR2: SGHAT, FQNNGV. The CDR3 has 14 residues. The DNA of the CDR3 is TGTGCCAGCAGCTTAGTCGGCAGAGACAATGAGCAGTTCTTC. Translated: CASSLVGRDNEQFF.

This clone appeared once. The chain uses TRBV30 and TRBJ2-3; unclear D gene. Trimming pared 5 bases from V and 2 bases from J, leaving 20 bases between. The CDR3 runs 16 residues. The germline gives CDR1 GTSNPN, CDR2 SVGIG (reference sequence). The DNA of the CDR3 is TGTGCCTGGTGGTCCACTCCCTGGACGTCCACAGATACGCAGTATTTT. This encodes CAWWSTPWTSTDTQYF. Full variable domain (rest looked up from reference TRBV30 and TRBJ2-3): SQTIHQWPATLVQPVGSPLSLECTVEGTSNPNLYWYRQAAGRGLQLLFYSVGIGQISSEVPQNLSASRPQDRQFILSSKKLLLSDSGFYLCAWWSTPWTSTDTQYFGPGTRLTVL.

The chain carries TRBV6-2 or TRBV6-3 and TRBJ1-2; no clear D gene. Germline-derived CDR1 and CDR2 are MNHEY and SVGEGT. Trimming stripped 1 base from V and 3 bases from J, with 12 bases between. This CDR3 is 15 amino acids long. The CDR3 protein is CASSYLTPGYYGYTF. The CDR3 coding sequence is TGTGCCAGCAGTTACTTAACACCGGGTTACTATGGCTACACCTTC.

This clone was seen once. The genes are TRBV6-5 and TRBJ1-2, with TRBD1 matching over 8 bases. CDR1 and CDR2 from the germline V gene are MNHEY and SVGAGI. The CDR3 has 14 residues. J lost 4 bases, V lost 4 bases, and 5 bases had no gene match. DNA for the CDR3: TGTGCCAGCAGTTCCGTAGGACAGGGCTATGGCTACACCTTC. This gives the protein CASSSVGQGYGYTF.

The genes are TRBV11-2 and TRBJ2-7; D remains ambiguous. The V gene's germline CDR1 is SGHAT and CDR2 FQNNGV. The length of the CDR3 is 12 residues. Trimming left V 5 bases short and J 4 bases short, with 9 bases between. CDR3 region: CASSLSRYEQYV. Written as DNA, the CDR3 is TGTGCCAGCAGCCTTTCTCGGTACGAGCAGTACGTC.

The chain employs TRBV7-2 and TRBJ1-1; a weak D match, TRBD1 (5 bases). This CDR3 region has 15 residues. The V gene's germline CDR1 is SGHTA and CDR2 FQGNSA. V was cut by 4 bases and J by 1 base, with 13 bases left in between. The CDR3 bases are TGTGCCAGCAGCTCACTCGGGACCGCGAACACTGAAGCTTTCTTT. Translated, it gives CASSSLGTANTEAFF. Drawing the rest from reference TRBV7-2 and TRBJ1-1, the complete variable domain is GAGVSQSPSNKVTEKGKDVELRCDPISGHTALYWYRQSLGQGLEFLIYFQGNSAPDKSGLPSDRFSAERTGGSVSTLTIQRTQQEDSAVYLCASSSLGTANTEAFFGQGTRLTVV.

The chain uses TRBV10-1 and TRBJ2-7; 8 bases align to TRBD1. This CDR3 comprises 15 residues. Germline V lookup: CDR1 WNHNN, CDR2 SYGVQD (reference sequence). The J segment lost 0 bases and the V segment lost 4 bases, leaving 5 bases of the junction unmatched. The CDR3 spells CASSADRESSYEQYF. The CDR3 DNA follows: TGCGCCAGCAGTGCGGACAGGGAGAGCTCCTACGAGCAGTACTTC.

The chain combines TRBV21-1 with TRBJ2-1; the table's D call, TRBD2, has no DNA check behind it. TRBV21-1 is shown as a pseudogene. The CDR3 contains 17 residues. In nucleotides, the CDR3 is TGTGCCAGCAGCAAAGTTGCTAGCAGGAGCTCCTACAATGAGCAGTTCTTC. Translation: CASSKVASRSSYNEQFF.

CDR3 in DNA: TGTGCCAGCAGTGAAGAGGGGGTAGGGAATGAGCAGTTCTTC. Translated, it gives CASSEEGVGNEQFF. The chain combines TRBV2 with TRBJ2-1; D may be TRBD1 (6 bases). The CDR3 is made up of 14 amino acids. V lost 1 base and J 7 bases, leaving 11 bases between the germline ends. The germline gives CDR1 SNHLY, CDR2 FYNNEI.

The CDR3 spells CASSYSPGAILHF. The CDR3 bases are TGTGCCAGCAGTTACTCACCAGGAGCGATCCTCCACTTT. The rearrangement joins TRBV6-5 to TRBJ1-6; D not certain. In germline, CDR1 is MNHEY, CDR2 SVGAGI. Trimming cost V 0 bases and J 15 bases, with 12 bases left between them. CDR3 length: 13 amino acids.

The chain has TRBV3-1 (or the pseudogene TRBV3-2) and TRBJ1-5; D is undetermined. The CDR3 sequence is 15 residues long. Trimming took off 1 base at V and 4 bases at J, with 11 bases between the two ends. Germline values: CDR1 LGHDT, CDR2 YNNKEL (reference sequence). CDR3 DNA sequence: TGTGCCAGCAGCCAAGGAGTAAAGGGTAATCAGCCCCAGCATTTT. This translates into CASSQGVKGNQPQHF.

Only one count was recorded for this clone. The V call is TRBV21-1, the J call TRBJ1-2; the D segment call TRBD1 is taken from the table without a DNA check. TRBV21-1 is assigned pseudogene status. The CDR3 runs to 16 residues. Here the CDR3 DNA reads TGTGCCAGCAGCAAAAGCTGGTGGGCATTTGTCTATGGCTACACCTTC. It codes for CASSKSWWAFVYGYTF.

The V call is TRBV7-9, the J call TRBJ2-1, with TRBD2 identical over 8 bases. The trim removed 1 base at V and 8 bases at J, leaving 13 bases unmatched. CDR1 is SEHNR, CDR2 FQNEAQ, per germline (reference sequence). CDR3 size: 17 residues. DNA for the CDR3: TGTGCCAGCAGCTTAGGTGGCATTGGCGGGAGGATCGATGAGCAGTTCTTC. Amino acids: CASSLGGIGGRIDEQFF.